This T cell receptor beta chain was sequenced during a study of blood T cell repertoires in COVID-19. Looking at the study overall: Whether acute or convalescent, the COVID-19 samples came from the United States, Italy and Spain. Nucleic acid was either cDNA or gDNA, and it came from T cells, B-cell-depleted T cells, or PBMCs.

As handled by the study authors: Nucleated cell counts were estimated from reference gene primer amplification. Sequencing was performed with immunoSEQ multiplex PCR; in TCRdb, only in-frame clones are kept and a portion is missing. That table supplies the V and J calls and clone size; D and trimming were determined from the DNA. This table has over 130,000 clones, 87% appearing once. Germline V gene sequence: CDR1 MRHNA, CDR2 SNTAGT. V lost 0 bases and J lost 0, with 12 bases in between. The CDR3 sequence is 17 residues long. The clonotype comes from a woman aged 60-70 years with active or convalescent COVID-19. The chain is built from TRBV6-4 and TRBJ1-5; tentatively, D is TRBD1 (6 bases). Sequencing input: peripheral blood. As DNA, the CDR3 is TGTGCCAGCAGTGACTCGAAGGGACAATATAGCAATCAGCCCCAGCATTTT. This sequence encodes CASSDSKGQYSNQPQHF.